The rows below give T cell receptor beta chains drawn from one sample of a study of blood T cell repertoires in COVID-19. Repertoires were generated with immunoSEQ multiplex PCR, while TCRdb's copy carries only in-frame clones and drops some. The sample carries about 120,000 clones, around 89% recorded once. Input material: peripheral blood. All receptors come from a human donor with acute or convalescent COVID-19. The donor label of this sample is uncertain. CDR3s leave out the opening cysteine and the closing phenylalanine or tryptophan.

v_call cdr3_length cdr3_aa
TRBV6-2/TRBV6-3 13 ASSSLSEGSYEQY
TRBV9 13 ASSADPGREREQF
TRBV27 14 ASSYTRTVYNSPLH
TRBV28 10 ASSLAITEAF
TRBV12-3/TRBV12-4 11 ASSPSEGRGYT
TRBV19 13 ASKTGGTGANVLT
TRBV7-9 14 ASSLGGTPSYNEQF
TRBV2 12 ASSERTSNQPQH
TRBV30 10 AWTILGGELF
TRBV10-3 14 AISGAVRGVSYEQY
TRBV28 11 ASAENRGYGYT
TRBV10-2 15 ASSVYGTGISNQPQH
TRBV12-3/TRBV12-4 10 ASSFSDSPLH
TRBV6-5 12 ASRGDSFNYGYT
TRBV19 14 ASSTRPGGSNQPQH
TRBV3-1/TRBV3-2 13 ASSQAASSYNEQF
TRBV18 13 ASSTGMTTTYEQY
TRBV27 14 ASSLSWSYSNQPQH
TRBV2 15 ASSEAFWTGNNSPLH
TRBV30 11 AWSRQGYNEQF
TRBV19 13 ASSRLAYESGELF
TRBV9 15 ASSVGYTVRGTDTQY
TRBV7-2 13 ASSFQGQGNYGYT
TRBV27 14 ASSRTTGVTNEKLF
TRBV29-1 11 SVDRVSTDTQY
TRBV28 11 ASTPYSGNTIY
TRBV5-1 18 ASSLEGRDRSSDSNQPQH
TRBV19 12 ASRDYSGFGGYT
TRBV4-3 14 ASSQDWTQPQAPQH
TRBV30 11 AWEQGAGQPQH
TRBV9 13 ASSAEGQGSYGYT
TRBV28 14 ASSKGPGTGYYEQY
TRBV6-2/TRBV6-3 14 ASSPPGSGSPGEQY
TRBV5-4 16 ASSGGTSGGLNTGELF
TRBV19 12 ASSILTGAYEQY
TRBV5-5 9 ASSWGREQY
TRBV18 11 ASSPSGFGELF
TRBV29-1 11 SVYDRTNTEAF
TRBV28 10 ASSLRQVGAF
TRBV20-1 14 SASERSSSSYNEQF
TRBV6-6 12 ASSPGQGPYGYT
TRBV2 13 ASSRDLSSGNTIY
TRBV19 12 ASSPGLAVNEQF
TRBV25-1 10 ASTEGALGYT
TRBV11-2 14 ASSLVIRQGGHGYT
TRBV3-1/TRBV3-2 13 ASSQSMDWFVGYT
TRBV5-5 11 ASSLAQNTEAF
TRBV5-1 13 ASSPRTGSVNEQY
TRBV4-2 16 ASSQESGGRAIGEKLF
TRBV7-9 12 ASSLASQIETQY
TRBV6-4 13 ASSEVSGGYNEQF